Listed below are T cell receptor beta chains from one sample, sequenced in a study. TCRdb recomputed calls from the reads with MiXCR, one row per CDR3 protein. Of 3,400 or so distinct CDR3 sequences in the sample, around 9.8% were seen once. Source material: CD4+ T cells from synovial fluid. Receptor source: a human donor with rheumatoid arthritis. The CDR3 runs from the conserved cysteine through the conserved F or W. D genes are given only for firm matches. Some rows have no size entry. The others give once, few or many, or a class for an expanded clone.

>TRBJ2-1|-|TRBV29-1|TRBD1
TGCAGCGTTGGGCCCGGGACAGGGGGTATCAGTGAGCAGTTCTTC
CSVGPGTGGISEQFF
>TRBJ2-3|-|TRBV20-1|-
TGCAGTGCTAGAGAGAACAGCTTTAGCACAGATACGCAGTATTTT
CSARENSFSTDTQYF
>TRBJ1-5|many|TRBV19|-
TGTGCCAGTAGTCTGAGCAGCGGGCAAGGGCAGCCCCAGCATTTT
CASSLSSGQGQPQHF
>TRBJ2-1|-|TRBV7-3|-
TGTGCCAGCAGCTCGGGACCCCTCAATGAGCAGTTCTTC
CASSSGPLNEQFF
>TRBJ2-7|medium-sized|TRBV2|TRBD1
TGTGCCAGCAGAAGGACAGGGAGTACCTACGAGCAGTACTTC
CASRRTGSTYEQYF
>TRBJ2-1|many|TRBV7-3|-
TGTGCCAGCAGCTCCTCTCCTTTTGATGAGCAGTTCTTC
CASSSSPFDEQFF
>TRBJ2-7|-|TRBV28|TRBD1
TGTGCCAGCAGTACGGGGGACAGGTTTTCCTACGAGCAGTACTTC
CASSTGDRFSYEQYF
>TRBJ2-3|-|TRBV11-2|-
TGTGCCAGCAGCGGGAAGGCTTCCCGCTCGCAGTATTTT
CASSGKASRSQYF
>TRBJ1-2|-|TRBV19|TRBD1
TGTGCCAGTAGTACCCAGGGACAGGGAAACTATGGCTACACCTTC
CASSTQGQGNYGYTF
>TRBJ2-7|medium-sized|TRBV3-1|-
TGTGCCAGCAGCACGGACATCTCCTACGAGCAGTACTTC
CASSTDISYEQYF
>TRBJ1-1|medium-sized|TRBV11-1|-
TGTGCCAGCAGCTTACCCTACTACACTGAAGCTTTCTTT
CASSLPYYTEAFF
>TRBJ2-5|medium-sized|TRBV20-1|TRBD1
TGCAGTGCTCCCGACAGGGCGGAAGAGACCCAGTACTTC
CSAPDRAEETQYF
>TRBJ2-7|-|TRBV28|TRBD2
TGTGCCAGCAGTCCCCTGGGGGGGCTAGCGGGATGGGGCGAGCAGTACTTC
CASSPLGGLAGWGEQYF
>TRBJ1-2|large|TRBV29-1|TRBD1
TGCAGCGTTGAAGGACAGGGGGCATTCTATGGCTACACCTTC
CSVEGQGAFYGYTF
>TRBJ2-7|medium-sized|TRBV23-1|-
TGCGCCAGCAGTCAATCAGACTACGCTGGCGTCGAGCAGTACTTC
CASSQSDYAGVEQYF
>TRBJ2-2|medium-sized|TRBV20-1|-
TGCAGTGCTAGAGACTCCGGTCGTACCGGGGAGCTGTTTTTT
CSARDSGRTGELFF
>TRBJ1-1|medium-sized|TRBV20-1|TRBD1
TGCAGTGCTAGATATCGCGGGACAGCGAACACTGAAGCTTTCTTT
CSARYRGTANTEAFF
>TRBJ2-3|many|TRBV5-1|TRBD2
TGCGCCAGCAGCTTGGTGGGGGGACTAGCGGCCCCCGATACGCAGTATTTT
CASSLVGGLAAPDTQYF
>TRBJ1-3|medium-sized|TRBV7-9|TRBD1
TGTGCCAGCAGCTCGACAGGGGCTGGAAACACCATATATTTT
CASSSTGAGNTIYF
>TRBJ2-7|-|TRBV5-1|-
TGCGCCAGCAGCTTGGATCGGGGCCCCTACGAGCAGTACTTC
CASSLDRGPYEQYF
>TRBJ2-1|few|TRBV30|-
TGTGCCTGGAGTGTAACGGGAGCCAGGACTGAGCAGTTCTTC
CAWSVTGARTEQFF
>TRBJ2-2|-|TRBV7-2|TRBD2
TGTGCCAGCAGCTTCCTAGCGGGACAGAACACCGGGGAGCTGTTTTTT
CASSFLAGQNTGELFF